One T cell receptor beta chain is described in this entry. The antigen it recognizes is unknown. Base qualities are missing; no much larger clone stands one base away. The entry originates in a study of T cells in Graves' hyperthyroidism and ophthalmopathy (dated 2019 in TCRdb). In the study overall: Peripheral blood was sampled at the time of initial diagnosis, prior to any treatment. The roughly 91 discovery patients were randomly split 7:3 into training and test sets. In over five Graves' hyperthyroidism patients, the study also compared T-cell repertoires from thyroid tissue with T-cell repertoires from blood. TCR V-J signatures able to tell the groups apart were searched for in a discovery cohort of more than 90 patients, of whom 43 had Graves' ophthalmopathy and around 56 had stable Graves' hyperthyroidism. After sampling, hyperthyroidism patients received methimazole starting at 30 mg daily, and ophthalmopathy patients received high-dose intravenous methylprednisolone. TCR Vbeta CDR3 sequencing of some 140 peripheral blood samples (approximately 44 ophthalmopathy, roughly 74 hyperthyroidism and about 17 progressor patients) is reported in the paper. Whether ophthalmopathy could be predicted prospectively was tested in an independent validation cohort made up of 18 to 20 hyperthyroidism patients plus 17 patients who later progressed to ophthalmopathy. Findings and caveats that apply to the study as a whole: Ophthalmopathy was separated from stable hyperthyroidism by a 13 V-J signature model, with approximately 89% sensitivity and about 81% specificity obtained in cross-validation and 80%/75% obtained in testing. No statistical method was used to fix the sample size in advance, and group allocation was not hidden from the investigators. Most expanded thyroid clonotypes (frequency above 0.001) were also found in blood, which suggests that blood repertoires may mirror thyroid immune responses. In validation, the model predicted progression to ophthalmopathy a median of approximately 6.6 months before onset, with roughly 70% sensitivity and roughly 73% specificity.

CDR1 DFQATT and CDR2 SNEGSKA are derived from the germline V gene (reference sequence). The CDR3 covers 12 residues, taking in both the cysteine and the phenylalanine. Left in the record is the CDR3 DNA by itself, 36 bases read in frame from the first base. The V end loses 7 bases and the J end loses 7 bases, and a stretch of 13 bases separates them. In the ophthalmopathy patients, disease was moderately to severely active, with a Clinical Activity Score of 3 or more, a NOSPECS grade of 4 or more, and a duration of less than 3 months. Patients with uncontrolled infections, other autoimmune diseases, pregnancy or lactation were excluded. Diagnoses were based on clinical symptoms, serum thyroxine and TRAb, thyroid ultrasound and orbital computed tomography. PBMCs were separated from around 9.1 ml of fresh peripheral blood using Ficoll-Paque density gradient centrifugation. Total RNA was extracted using Trizol reagent, and RNA quality was assessed on an Agilent 2100 Bioanalyzer.

The TCR beta CDR3 regions were amplified from RNA transcripts. For the first round of RT-PCR on the TCR CDR3, the HTBI primer set was used together with the Qiagen OneStep RT-PCR kit. The libraries were constructed in a second round of multiplex PCR and then size-selected and purified. Paired-end sequencing of the libraries was performed with 100 bp reads on an Illumina HiSeq2000. In the paper's pipeline: SOAPnuke was used to process the raw data, removing reads that contained adapters or uncalled bases, had a mean Phred below 15, or lacked an exact match to the constant primer or identifier. COPE v1.2.5 was used to merge the high-quality paired reads, and each unique nucleotide sequence was defined as a clonotype. Clonotypes were aligned to IMGT TRBV, TRBD and TRBJ reference segments using MiTCR v1.1. The analysis included only V-J combinations with a frequency above 0.0001, which together covered around 99% of the repertoires. A TCS score was defined as the ratio between F50 (clonal expansion) and ExV (chaos), using BLOSUM62-based TCRdist between CDR3 peptides within each V-J. Welch's t-statistics and random forest reduced 450 to 600 V-J features to under 15, which were used in a naive Bayes classifier (R e1071). TCRdb handled the public reads itself, with Q25 trimming in fastp and clone calling in MiXCR, and kept productive beta chains. Rows with one shared CDR3 protein collapse into an entry with the most common genes and DNA. Clone size and V and J calls follow TCRdb, not the original study. Within this sample are approximately 400,000 distinct CDR3 sequences, with about 18% of them counted one time only. Of the sample, about 38% falls within the top ten clones.

The receptor was isolated from a man aged 18 to 30 with Graves' ophthalmopathy. The chain was built from TRBV20-1 and TRBJ2-2; 6 matching bases give a weak D call of TRBD1. The source material was blood. The DNA sequence reads TGCAGTGTACAGGGTTTGGGCGGGGAGCTGTTTTTT. This translates into CSVQGLGGELFF.